This T cell receptor beta chain was sequenced for a study of T cell repertoires in cytomegalovirus infection (dated by TCRdb to the late 2010s). Concerning the study at large: Recently identified HLA-C-restricted CMV epitopes, whose presentation resists viral immunomodulation, were targeted by peptide stimulations together with well-studied HLA-B-restricted epitopes. Because public TCR beta signatures pointed to carriage of CMV infection together with the matching HLA type, the HLA type of each donor mattered for the analysis.

The intended sense of this specimen's treatment or condition label: in vitro stimulation with specific CMV peptide epitopes to enrich CMV-specific T cells. The germline V gene encodes CDR1 LGHNT and CDR2 FRNRAP. Including cysteine and phenylalanine, the CDR3 has 14 amino acids. Only the CDR3 portion is preserved as DNA: 42 bases, with reading frame beginning at the first base. V sheds 1 base and J sheds 10 bases, leaving 14 bases between their ends. Study-level results and caveats: In both this cohort and an independent roughly 400-donor cohort, the cumulative frequency of public TCR beta family members distinguished carriers of CMV infection plus the relevant HLA type. The ex vivo response was dominated by HLA-C-restricted CMV-specific TCR beta clonotypes, which also provided the single most frequent clonotype in two of eight donors.

This clonotype has only a few counts. Its cognate antigen has yet to be identified. Base qualities were left out, and no much larger clone turns up one base away. The instrument was an Illumina HiSeq 1500. The public reads were run again by TCRdb, first through fastp at Q25 and then through MiXCR, and only productive beta chains were kept. Identical CDR3 proteins give one entry, which carries the most common genes and DNA. The sample contains tens of thousands of distinct CDR3 sequences, about 18% of them found a single time. The ten largest make up more than 25% of the sample. This sequence was found in a human donor in good health (CMV status not recorded). Some clones in this sample may be carry-over from other donors' samples. The sequenced sample was CD8+ T cells from cultured PBMCs, obtained from culture after CMV antigen stimulation. The rearrangement combines TRBV12-5 with TRBJ2-1, with a tentative D gene TRBD2 over 5 matching bases. The CDR3 in this case is CASGLGGLGSEQFF. In nucleotides, the sequence is TGTGCTAGTGGTTTGGGCGGGCTGGGGAGCGAGCAGTTCTTC.